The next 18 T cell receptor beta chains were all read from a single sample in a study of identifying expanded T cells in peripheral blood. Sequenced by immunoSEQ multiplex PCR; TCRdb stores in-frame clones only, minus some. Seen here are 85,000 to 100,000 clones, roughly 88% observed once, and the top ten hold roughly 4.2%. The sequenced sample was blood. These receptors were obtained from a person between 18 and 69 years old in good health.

The CDR3: CASSLRVEGYEQFF. DNA of the CDR3: TGCGCCAGCAGCTTGAGGGTTGAAGGCTATGAGCAGTTCTTC. The J gene is TRBJ2-1, the V gene TRBV5-1; D gene ambiguous. Germline V gene sequence: CDR1 SGHRS, CDR2 YFSETQ. Trimming shortened V by 1 base and J by 8 bases, and 13 bases separated the two germline ends. This CDR3 contains 14 residues.

DNA for the CDR3: TGTGCCAGTAGTCATACCCTCGGAGGGGGCGACGACACTGAAGCTTTCTTT. Amino acids: CASSHTLGGGDDTEAFF. This chain links TRBV19 with TRBJ1-1, with TRBD1 matching 7 bases. The V and J ends lost 5 bases and 3 bases, in that order; junction bases with no gene match: 15. The length of the CDR3 is 17 residues. Per germline, CDR1 LNHDA and CDR2 SQIVND (reference sequence).

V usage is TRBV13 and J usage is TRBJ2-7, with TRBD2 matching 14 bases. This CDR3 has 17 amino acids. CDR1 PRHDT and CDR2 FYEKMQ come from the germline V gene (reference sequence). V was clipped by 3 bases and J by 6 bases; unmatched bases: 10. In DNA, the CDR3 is TGTGCCAGCAGCTTGACTAGCGGGAGGGCTACGATCATCGAGCAGTACTTC. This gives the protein CASSLTSGRATIIEQYF.

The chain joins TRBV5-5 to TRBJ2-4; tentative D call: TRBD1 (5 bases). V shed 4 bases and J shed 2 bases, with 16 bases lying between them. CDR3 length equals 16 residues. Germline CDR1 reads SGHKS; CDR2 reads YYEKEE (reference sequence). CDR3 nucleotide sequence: TGTGCCAGCAGCCAAGCAGGGCAGAAATCCAAAAACATTCAGTACTTC. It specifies CASSQAGQKSKNIQYF.

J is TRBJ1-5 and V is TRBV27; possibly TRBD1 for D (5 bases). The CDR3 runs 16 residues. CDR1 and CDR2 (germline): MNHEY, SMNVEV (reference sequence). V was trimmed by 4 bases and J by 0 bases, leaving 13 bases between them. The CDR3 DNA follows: TGTGCCAGCAGTTCCCGGGGGGATGTTAGCAATCAGCCCCAGCATTTT. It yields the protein CASSSRGDVSNQPQHF.

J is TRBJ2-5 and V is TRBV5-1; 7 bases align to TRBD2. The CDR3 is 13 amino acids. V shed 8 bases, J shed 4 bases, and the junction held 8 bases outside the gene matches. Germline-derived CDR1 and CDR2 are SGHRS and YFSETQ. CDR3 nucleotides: TGCGCCAGTGGATTAAGCGGGGCAGAGACCCAGTACTTC. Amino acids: CASGLSGAETQYF.

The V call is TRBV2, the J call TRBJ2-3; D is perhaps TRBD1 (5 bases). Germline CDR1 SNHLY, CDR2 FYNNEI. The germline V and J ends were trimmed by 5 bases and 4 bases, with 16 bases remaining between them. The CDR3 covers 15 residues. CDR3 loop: CASSLAGHVADTQYF. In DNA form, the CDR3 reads TGTGCCAGCAGTCTTGCCGGACACGTAGCAGATACGCAGTATTTT.

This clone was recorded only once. DNA for the CDR3: TGCGCCAGCAGCCAAGAGAGTCGTATACCTCCTGAAGCTTTCTTT. Translated, it gives CASSQESRIPPEAFF. The rearrangement uses TRBV4-1 and TRBJ1-1, with unresolved D. Germline CDR1 and CDR2: MGHRA and YSYEKL. The CDR3 spans 15 residues. The V end lost 0 bases, the J end lost 6 bases, and 14 bases lay between the germline ends.

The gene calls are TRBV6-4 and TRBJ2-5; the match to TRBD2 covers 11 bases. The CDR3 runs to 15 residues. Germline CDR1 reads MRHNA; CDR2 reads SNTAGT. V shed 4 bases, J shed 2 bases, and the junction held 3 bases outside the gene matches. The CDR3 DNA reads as TGTGCCAGCAGTGCACTAGCGGGAGAACAAGAGACCCAGTACTTC. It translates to CASSALAGEQETQYF.

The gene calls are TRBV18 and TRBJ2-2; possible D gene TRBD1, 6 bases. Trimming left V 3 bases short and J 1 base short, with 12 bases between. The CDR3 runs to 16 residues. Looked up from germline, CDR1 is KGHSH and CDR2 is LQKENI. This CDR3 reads CASSPQRGQNTGELFF. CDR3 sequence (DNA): TGTGCCAGCTCACCGCAGAGGGGACAGAACACCGGGGAGCTGTTTTTT. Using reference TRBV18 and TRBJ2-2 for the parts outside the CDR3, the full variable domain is NAGVMQNPRHLVRRRGQEARLRCSPMKGHSHVYWYRQLPEEGLKFMVYLQKENIIDESGMPKERFSAEFPKEGPSILRIQQVVRGDSAAYFCASSPQRGQNTGELFFGEGSRLTVL.

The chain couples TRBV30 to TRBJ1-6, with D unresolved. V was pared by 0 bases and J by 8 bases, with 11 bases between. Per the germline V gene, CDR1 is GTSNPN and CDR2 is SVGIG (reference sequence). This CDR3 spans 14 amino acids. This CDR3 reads CAWSVTYQDSPLHF. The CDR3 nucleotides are TGTGCCTGGAGTGTAACATACCAGGATTCACCCCTCCACTTT.

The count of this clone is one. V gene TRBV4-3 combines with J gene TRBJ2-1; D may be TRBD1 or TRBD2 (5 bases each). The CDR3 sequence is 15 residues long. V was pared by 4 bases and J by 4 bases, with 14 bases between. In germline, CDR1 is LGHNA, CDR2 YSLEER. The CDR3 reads CASSRERDGYNEQFF. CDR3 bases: TGCGCCAGCAGCCGTGAAAGGGACGGATACAATGAGCAGTTCTTC.

The CDR3 sequence: CASSESVGGGPQETQYF. The CDR3 DNA reads as TGCGCCAGCAGTGAGTCAGTGGGAGGGGGTCCCCAAGAGACCCAGTACTTC. J is TRBJ2-5 and V is TRBV10-2; weak D call: TRBD2 (7 bases). Germline-derived CDR1 and CDR2 are WSHSY and SAAADI. The V end was cut by 0 bases, the J end by 1 base, with 15 bases between. The CDR3 totals 17 residues.

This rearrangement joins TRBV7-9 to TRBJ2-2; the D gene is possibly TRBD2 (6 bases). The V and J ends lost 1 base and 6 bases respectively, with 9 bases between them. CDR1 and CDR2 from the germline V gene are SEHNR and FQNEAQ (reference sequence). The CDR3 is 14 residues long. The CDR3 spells CASSLELASGELFF. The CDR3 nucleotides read TGTGCCAGCAGCTTAGAACTAGCTTCCGGGGAGCTGTTTTTT.

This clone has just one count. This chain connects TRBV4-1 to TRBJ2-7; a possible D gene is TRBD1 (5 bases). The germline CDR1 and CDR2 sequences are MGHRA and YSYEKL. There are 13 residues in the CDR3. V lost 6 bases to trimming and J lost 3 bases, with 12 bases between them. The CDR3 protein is CASRDTGYYEQYF. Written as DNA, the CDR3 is TGCGCCAGCAGAGACACAGGCTACTACGAGCAGTACTTC.

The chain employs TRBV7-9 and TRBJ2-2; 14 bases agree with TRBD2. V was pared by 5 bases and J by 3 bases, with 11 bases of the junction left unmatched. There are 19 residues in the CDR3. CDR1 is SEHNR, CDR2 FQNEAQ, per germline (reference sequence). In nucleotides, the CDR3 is TGTGCCAGCAGCCCACCTGGACTAGCGGGGGGCCGGGACACCGGGGAGCTGTTTTTT. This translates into CASSPPGLAGGRDTGELFF. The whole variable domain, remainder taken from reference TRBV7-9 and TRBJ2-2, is DTGVSQNPRHKITKRGQNVTFRCDPISEHNRLYWYRQTLGQGPEFLTYFQNEAQLEKSRLLSDRFSAERPKGSFSTLEIQRTEQGDSAMYLCASSPPGLAGGRDTGELFFGEGSRLTVL.

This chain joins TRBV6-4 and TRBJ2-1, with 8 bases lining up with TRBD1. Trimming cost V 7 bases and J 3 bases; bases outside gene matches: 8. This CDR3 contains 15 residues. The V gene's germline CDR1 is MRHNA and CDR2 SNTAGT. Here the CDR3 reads CASTSGQGGYNEQFF. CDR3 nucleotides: TGTGCCAGCACCTCCGGACAGGGAGGCTACAATGAGCAGTTCTTC.

CDR3 residues: CASSYRGLSGNTIYF. The DNA for the CDR3 is TGTGCCAGCAGTTACAGGGGCCTCTCTGGAAACACCATATATTTT. The chain carries TRBV6-5 and TRBJ1-3, with D tentatively TRBD1 (5 bases). CDR3 length: 15 amino acids. V lost 2 bases to trimming and J lost 0 bases, with 8 bases between them. Germline V gene lookup returns CDR1 MNHEY and CDR2 SVGAGI.